The source of this TCR beta chain is a study of blood T cells in healthy people across ages. Study observations and caveats: Strongly correlated with naive T cell percentage was TCR beta diversity.

Details on this clonotype: What it binds is unknown. The junction departs from germline at one end; a sequencing error may be responsible.

It was with a sample-barcoded 5' primer and a J-beta primer mix that a second PCR of roughly 7 to 12 cycles was run. TCRdb fed the 5' RACE reads into MiXCR, producing one record per CDR3 protein. This table has around 710,000 distinct CDR3 sequences, approximately 43% appearing once. Every donor contributed roughly 10 milliliters of peripheral blood by blood draw. At least 5.5 micrograms of total RNA were extracted per sample. The CDR3 spans 16 residues. Germline CDR1 reads SGHVS; CDR2 reads FQNEAQ. The sequencing input was blood. The chain recombines TRBV7-8 with TRBJ2-3; TRBD2 matches at 8 bases. The source of this sequence is a woman aged 60-75 years in good health. The CDR3 region is CASRLGGSGAPDTQYF. The CDR3 nucleotides read TGTGCCAGCAGATTAGGGGGTAGCGGGGCCCCAGATACGCAGTATTTT.